These 9 T cell receptor beta chains were sequenced from one sample in a study of shared clonotypes between healthy human individuals. The assay was immunoSEQ multiplex PCR, and TCRdb's table has in-frame clones only and misses some. Here the sample spans around 1.1 million clones, around 77% being singletons. Input material: memory CD4+ T cells from PBMCs. The subset was: CD45RA-negative fraction. Receptors originate from a man between 18 and 35 years old in good health. Some clones in this sample may be carry-over from other donors' samples.

The rearrangement uses TRBV30 and TRBJ2-5; 8 nucleotides align to TRBD1. With the DNA end fitting TRBJ2-7 better, the J assignment may be wrong. The CDR3 consists of 14 residues. Germline loops: CDR1 GTSNPN, CDR2 SVGIG (reference sequence). CDR3 sequence (DNA): TGTGCCTGGAGTATCGGAGGACAGGGTCGCGAGCAGTACTTC. This gives the protein CAWSIGGQGREQYF.

This rearrangement joins TRBV5-1 to TRBJ2-5; perhaps TRBD1 as D (6 bases). The CDR3 extends over 15 amino acids. The V gene lost 0 bases and the J gene lost 1 base, with 10 bases spanning the gap. Germline V gene sequence: CDR1 SGHRS, CDR2 YFSETQ. DNA of the CDR3: TGCGCCAGCAGCTTGGGGACAGACAGCCAAGAGACCCAGTACTTC. Its translation: CASSLGTDSQETQYF.

The chain is built from TRBV19 and TRBJ2-4, with 7 bases lining up with TRBD2. Trimming at V came to 2 bases and at J to 7 bases, leaving 8 bases not matched to a gene. The CDR3 covers 15 residues. Germline CDR1 reads LNHDA; CDR2 reads SQIVND (reference sequence). CDR3 DNA: TGTGCCAGTAGTATACGGTCAGGGAGGGCCAACATTCAGTACTTC. Protein: CASSIRSGRANIQYF.

The J gene is TRBJ1-3, the V gene TRBV19; unclear D gene. Trimming removed 6 bases at V and 1 base at J, with 7 bases between. Germline V CDR1 and CDR2: LNHDA, SQIVND (reference sequence). The CDR3 runs 13 residues. The CDR3 DNA follows: TGTGCCAGTAGCCGAGAATCTGGAAACACCATATATTTT. This sequence encodes CASSRESGNTIYF.

This rearrangement joins TRBV4-2 to TRBJ1-2; possibly TRBD1 for D (6 bases). Germline CDR1 and CDR2: LGHNA and YNFKEQ. The CDR3 sequence is 14 residues long. V dropped 5 bases and J dropped 4 bases, with 14 bases sitting between them. Here the CDR3 reads CASSLEGGGYGYTF. CDR3 sequence (DNA): TGTGCCAGCAGCTTGGAGGGGGGGGGCTATGGCTACACCTTC.

V and J are TRBV7-3 and TRBJ2-2, with D possibly TRBD1 on 5 matching bases. CDR1 is SGHTA and CDR2 is FQGTGA in the germline V gene. CDR3 length: 15 amino acids. Trimming removed 1 base at V and 4 bases at J, with 10 bases between. The CDR3 DNA reads as TGTGCCAGCAGCTTAAGCAGGGTTAGCACCGGGGAGCTGTTTTTT. Translated, it gives CASSLSRVSTGELFF.

V is TRBV4-2 and J is TRBJ1-2; D not resolved. V shed 1 base and J shed 5 bases, with 14 bases lying between them. CDR1 and CDR2 from the germline V gene are LGHNA and YNFKEQ. The CDR3 covers 15 residues. The CDR3 sequence: CASSQAATNYYGYTF. The CDR3 DNA is TGTGCCAGCAGCCAAGCCGCCACTAATTATTATGGCTACACCTTC.

V is TRBV19 and J is TRBJ1-1; D remains ambiguous. The CDR3 has 13 amino acids. Germline-derived CDR1 and CDR2 are LNHDA and SQIVND (reference sequence). The germline V and J ends were trimmed by 8 bases and 1 base, with 11 bases remaining between them. In DNA, the CDR3 is TGTGCCAGTTCTTCCCACAGGAACACTGAAGCTTTCTTT. It yields the protein CASSSHRNTEAFF. The entire variable domain, with the rest obtained from reference TRBV19 and TRBJ1-1, is as follows: DGGITQSPKYLFRKEGQNVTLSCEQNLNHDAMYWYRQDPGQGLRLIYYSQIVNDFQKGDIAEGYSVSREKKESFPLTVTSAQKNPTAFYLCASSSHRNTEAFFGQGTRLTVV.

As regards this clone: With a much larger clone just one base away, this may be a read error. The gene calls are TRBV4-2 and TRBJ2-1; D perhaps matches TRBD2 (6 bases). V shed 1 base and J shed 3 bases, with 10 bases lying between them. The CDR3 totals 15 residues. Germline V CDR1 and CDR2: LGHNA, YNFKEQ. CDR3 protein: CASSQVRGNYNEQFF. DNA for the CDR3: TGTGCCAGCAGCCAAGTACGGGGGAACTACAATGAGCAGTTCTTC.